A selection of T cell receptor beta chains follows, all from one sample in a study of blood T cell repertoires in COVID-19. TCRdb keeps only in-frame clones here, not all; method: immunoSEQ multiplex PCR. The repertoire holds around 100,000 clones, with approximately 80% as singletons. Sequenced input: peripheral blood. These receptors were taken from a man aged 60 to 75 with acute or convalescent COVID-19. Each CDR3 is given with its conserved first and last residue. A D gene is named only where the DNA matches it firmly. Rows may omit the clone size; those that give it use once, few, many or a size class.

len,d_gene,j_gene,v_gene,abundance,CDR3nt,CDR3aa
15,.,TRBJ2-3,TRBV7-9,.,TGTGCCAGCAGCTTAGTATTACAGTGGGCAGATACGCAGTATTTT,CASSLVLQWADTQYF
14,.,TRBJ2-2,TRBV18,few,TGTGCCAGCTCACCACTCACGGTCGCCGGGGAGCTGTTTTTT,CASSPLTVAGELFF
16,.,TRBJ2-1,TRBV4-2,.,TGTGCCAGCAGCCAAGAGACAGCCCTTGTCTACAATGAGCAGTTCTTC,CASSQETALVYNEQFF
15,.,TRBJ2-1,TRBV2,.,TGTGCCAGCACGCCTGAGCGGGTAACCAGTAATGAGCAGTTCTTC,CASTPERVTSNEQFF
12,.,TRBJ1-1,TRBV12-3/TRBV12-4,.,TGTGCCAGCAGTTATATGAACACTGAAGCTTTCTTT,CASSYMNTEAFF
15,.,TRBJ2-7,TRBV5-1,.,TGCGCCAGCAGCCGACAGTCCGGAAGCTCCTACGAGCAGTACTTC,CASSRQSGSSYEQYF
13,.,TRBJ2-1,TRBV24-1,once,TGTGCCACCAGTGATCCTGGGGGGAATGAGCAGTTCTTC,CATSDPGGNEQFF
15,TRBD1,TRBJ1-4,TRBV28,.,TGTGCCAGCAGTAAAGCCGGGACAGTGAATGAAAAACTGTTTTTT,CASSKAGTVNEKLFF
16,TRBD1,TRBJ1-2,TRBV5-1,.,TGCGCCAGCCTACCTGATCCTGACAGGGATAACTATGGCTACACCTTC,CASLPDPDRDNYGYTF
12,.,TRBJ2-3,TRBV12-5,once,TGTGCTAGTGTCGGTCAAGCAGATACGCAGTATTTT,CASVGQADTQYF
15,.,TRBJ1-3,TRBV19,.,TGTGCCAGTGCCATCGGGACACTCTCTGGAAACACCATATATTTT,CASAIGTLSGNTIYF
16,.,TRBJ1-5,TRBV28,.,TGTGCCAGCAGTTCTGCCCGGGTTTTTAGCAATCAGCCCCAGCATTTT,CASSSARVFSNQPQHF
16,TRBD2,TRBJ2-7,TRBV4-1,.,TGCGCCAGCAGCCAACCGTCGTCGGGAGGTGGCTACGAGCAGTACTTC,CASSQPSSGGGYEQYF
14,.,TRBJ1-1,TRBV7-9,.,TGTGCCAGCAGCTTAGTTCTGGGGCACACTGAAGCTTTCTTT,CASSLVLGHTEAFF
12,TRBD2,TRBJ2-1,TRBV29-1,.,TGCAGCGTTGTGGCGGGAGGGCCTGGGCAGTTCTTC,CSVVAGGPGQFF
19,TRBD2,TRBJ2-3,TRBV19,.,TGTGCCAGTAGTGGGGGGACTAGCGGACTGGGAGGCCGCACAGATACGCAGTATTTT,CASSGGTSGLGGRTDTQYF
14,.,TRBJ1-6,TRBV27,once,TGTGCCAGCAGTAGCCGGGGGGACGATTCACCCCTCCACTTT,CASSSRGDDSPLHF
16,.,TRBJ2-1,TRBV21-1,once,TGTGCCAGCAGCAACCAACAGGGTATCGCTTTGAATGAGCAGTTCTTC,CASSNQQGIALNEQFF
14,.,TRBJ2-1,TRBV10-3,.,TGTGCCATCAATTGGGGGACTTCTTACAATGAGCAGTTCTTC,CAINWGTSYNEQFF
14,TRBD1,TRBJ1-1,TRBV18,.,TGTGCCAGCTCACCCAGGGGGCGCAGGGCTGAAGCTTTCTTT,CASSPRGRRAEAFF
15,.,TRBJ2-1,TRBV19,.,TGTGCCAGTAGTTCATCGGGACTGGTGTACAATGAGCAGTTCTTC,CASSSSGLVYNEQFF
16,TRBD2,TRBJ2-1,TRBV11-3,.,TGTGCCAGCAGCCCAGACGGGACTAACTCCTACAATGAGCAGTTCTTC,CASSPDGTNSYNEQFF
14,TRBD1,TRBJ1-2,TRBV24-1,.,TGTGCCACCAGGGGGACAGGAACTAACTATGGCTACACCTTC,CATRGTGTNYGYTF
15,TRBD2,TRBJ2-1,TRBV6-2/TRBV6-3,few,TGTGCCAGCAGTTCGTTGGGGCGGGAGGGGAATGAGCAGTTCTTC,CASSSLGREGNEQFF
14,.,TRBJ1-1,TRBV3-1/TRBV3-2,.,TGTGCCAGCAGCCAAACCTGGGCCGGGATGGAAGCTTTCTTT,CASSQTWAGMEAFF
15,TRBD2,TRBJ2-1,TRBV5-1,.,TGCGCCAGCAGCTTTAGCGGGAGGGCCGGCAATGAGCAGTTCTTC,CASSFSGRAGNEQFF
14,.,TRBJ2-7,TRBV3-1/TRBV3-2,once,TGTGCCAGCAGCCAAGCAGGGGCCGCCTACGAGCAGTACTTC,CASSQAGAAYEQYF
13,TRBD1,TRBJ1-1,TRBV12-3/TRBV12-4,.,TGTGCCAGCGCTGGACAGGTGAACACTGAAGCTTTCTTT,CASAGQVNTEAFF
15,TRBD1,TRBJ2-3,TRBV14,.,TGTGCCAGCAGCCGACGACAGGGTGTAGCAGATACGCAGTATTTT,CASSRRQGVADTQYF
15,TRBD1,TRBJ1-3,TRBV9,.,TGTGCCAGCAGCCTGACAGGGCTGGGAGGAAACACCATATATTTT,CASSLTGLGGNTIYF
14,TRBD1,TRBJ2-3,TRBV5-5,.,TGTGCCAGCAGCTTCGGACAGGGCCCAGATACGCAGTATTTT,CASSFGQGPDTQYF
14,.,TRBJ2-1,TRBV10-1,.,TGCGCCAGCAGTGCCGGGACTTACTACAATGAGCAGTTCTTC,CASSAGTYYNEQFF
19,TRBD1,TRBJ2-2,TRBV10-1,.,TGCGCCAGCACCTTACCCCCGGGACAGGGGGCCGCGAACACCGGGGAGCTGTTTTTT,CASTLPPGQGAANTGELFF
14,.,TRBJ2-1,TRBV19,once,TGTGCCAGTAGTGGACTGCACTCCTACAATGAGCAGTTCTTC,CASSGLHSYNEQFF
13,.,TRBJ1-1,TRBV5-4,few,TGTGCCAGCAGCGCTGGGAGTAACACTGAAGCTTTCTTT,CASSAGSNTEAFF
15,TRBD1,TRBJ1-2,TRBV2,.,TGTGCCAGCAAGACGACAGGGGCTATCCCCTATGGCTACACCTTC,CASKTTGAIPYGYTF
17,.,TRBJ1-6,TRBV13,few,TGTGCCAGCAGCTTCACATTCTCGAGGACAGACAATTCACCCCTCCACTTT,CASSFTFSRTDNSPLHF
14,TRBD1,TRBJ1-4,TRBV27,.,TGTGCCAGCAGTTTACGGACAGGCTTTCCCAAACTGTTTTTT,CASSLRTGFPKLFF
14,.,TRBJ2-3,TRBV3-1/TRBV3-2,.,TGTGCCAGCAGCCACAGGGACTTCTCAGATACGCAGTATTTT,CASSHRDFSDTQYF
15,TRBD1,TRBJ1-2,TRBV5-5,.,TGTGCCAGCAGGAGACAGGGGGCGCCGGTTATGCGCTACACCTTC,CASRRQGAPVMRYTF
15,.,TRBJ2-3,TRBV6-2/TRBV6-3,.,TGTGCCAGCACCCCTGGGGGCGGGAGCACAGATACGCAGTATTTT,CASTPGGGSTDTQYF
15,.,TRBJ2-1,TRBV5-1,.,TGCGCCAGCAGCTTGCTGTCTAGTTCCTACAATGAGCAGTTCTTC,CASSLLSSSYNEQFF
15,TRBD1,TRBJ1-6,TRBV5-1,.,TGCGCCAGCAGCTCCACGACAGGGGCCGATTCACCCCTCCACTTT,CASSSTTGADSPLHF
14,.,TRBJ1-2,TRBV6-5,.,TGTGCCAGCAGAAGGACAGCTAATAACTATGGCTACACCTTC,CASRRTANNYGYTF
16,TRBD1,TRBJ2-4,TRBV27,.,TGTGCCAGCAGAAGCGGACAGGGGCTAGCCAAAAACATTCAGTACTTC,CASRSGQGLAKNIQYF
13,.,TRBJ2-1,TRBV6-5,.,TGTGCCAGCAGTCGGACTAACCTCAATGAGCAGTTCTTC,CASSRTNLNEQFF
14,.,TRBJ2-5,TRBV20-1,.,TGCAGTGCTAGTTCGGCACAAGGGGGAGAGACCCAGTACTTC,CSASSAQGGETQYF
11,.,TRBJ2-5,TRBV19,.,TGTGCCAGTAGTTTGGGCGAGACCCAGTACTTC,CASSLGETQYF
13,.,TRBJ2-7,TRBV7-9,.,TGTGCCAGCAGCCCCAGATCCCTCCTCGAGCAGTACTTC,CASSPRSLLEQYF
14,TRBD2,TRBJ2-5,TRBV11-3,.,TGTGCCAGCAGCTTAGGGCTAGCGGAAGAGACCCAGTACTTC,CASSLGLAEETQYF
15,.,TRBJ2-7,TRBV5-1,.,TGCGCCAGCAGCATTCCGACGGGTTTCGGGGACGAGCAGTACTTC,CASSIPTGFGDEQYF
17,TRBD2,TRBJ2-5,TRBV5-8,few,TGTGCCAGCAGCCCGGGACTAGCGGGAGGCGGCCAAGAGACCCAGTACTTC,CASSPGLAGGGQETQYF
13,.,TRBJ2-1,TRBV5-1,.,TGCGCCAGCAGCCCGTCTGCTAGGCATGAGCAGTTCTTC,CASSPSARHEQFF
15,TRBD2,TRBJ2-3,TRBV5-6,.,TGTGCCAGCAGCTTTAAACCGGGAGGGGCAGATACGCAGTATTTT,CASSFKPGGADTQYF
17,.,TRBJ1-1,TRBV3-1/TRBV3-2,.,TGTGCCAGCAGCCAAGGAGCGGGGGCGGGCATGAACACTGAAGCTTTCTTT,CASSQGAGAGMNTEAFF
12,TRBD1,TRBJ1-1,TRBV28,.,TGTGTCACAGGGGTTGGGTGGACTGAAGCTTTCTTT,CVTGVGWTEAFF
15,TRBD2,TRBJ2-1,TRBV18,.,TGTGCCAGCTCACCCTGGACTAGCGGGGACAATGAGCAGTTCTTC,CASSPWTSGDNEQFF
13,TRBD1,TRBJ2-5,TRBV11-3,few,TGTGCCAGCTCCACAGGGGCGGGAGAGACCCAGTACTTC,CASSTGAGETQYF